The clone carrying this TCR beta chain was counted many times. What it binds is not known. The data were taken from a study of cytotoxic CD8 clonotypes in ibrutinib-treated CLL. Study-level points and caveats: Baseline levels of clonality went above those of age-matched healthy donors and moved with circulating CD8+ T-cell counts.

Germline values: CDR1 SGDLS, CDR2 YYNGEE. V lost 7 bases and J 2 bases, leaving 8 bases between the germline ends. This CDR3 comprises 12 residues. Libraries were prepared by immunoSEQ multiplex PCR; TCRdb keeps only in-frame clonotypes and omits some of them. The table records about 140,000 clones, roughly 80% of them present only once. Sample: PBMCs, taken after 12 months of ibrutinib treatment. The genes are TRBV9 and TRBJ2-3; possible D gene TRBD2, 5 bases. The sequence was obtained from a human donor with chronic lymphocytic leukemia. For the CDR3, the DNA is TGTGCCAGCGAGGGAAACACAGATACGCAGTATTTT. It specifies CASEGNTDTQYF.